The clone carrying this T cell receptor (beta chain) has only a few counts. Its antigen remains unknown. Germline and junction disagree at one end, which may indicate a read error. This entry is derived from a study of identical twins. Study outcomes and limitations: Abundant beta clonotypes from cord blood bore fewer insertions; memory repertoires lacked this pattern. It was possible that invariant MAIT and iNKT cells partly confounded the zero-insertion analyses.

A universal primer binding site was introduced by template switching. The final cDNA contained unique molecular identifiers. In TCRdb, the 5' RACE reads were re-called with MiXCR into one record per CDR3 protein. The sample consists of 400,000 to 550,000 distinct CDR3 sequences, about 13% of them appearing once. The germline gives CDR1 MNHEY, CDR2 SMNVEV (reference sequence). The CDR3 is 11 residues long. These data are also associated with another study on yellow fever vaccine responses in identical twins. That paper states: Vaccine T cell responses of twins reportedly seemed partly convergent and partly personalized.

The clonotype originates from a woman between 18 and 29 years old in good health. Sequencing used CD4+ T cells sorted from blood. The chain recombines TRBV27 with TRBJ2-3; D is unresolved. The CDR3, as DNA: TGTGTCAGCAGTTTAAGAGATACGCAGTATTTT. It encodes CVSSLRDTQYF.